One sample yielded the 31 T cell receptor beta chains listed below, sequenced in a study of human T cells and chemical hapten exposure (dated by TCRdb to the early 2020s). The method behind the library was 5' RACE. The sample was run on an Illumina MiSeq. TCRdb redid the processing of the public reads, applying fastp at Q25 and MiXCR, and retained in-frame beta chains. Every CDR3 protein is listed once, alongside the most common genes and DNA of its rows. The table for this sample lists tens of thousands of distinct CDR3 sequences; about 8% of them were counted only once. Over 2% of the sample is taken by the ten largest. Total RNA was isolated from unfractionated whole blood collected in Tempus Blood RNA tubes. The source of these receptors is a male donor in good health.

The V call is TRBV4-3, the J call TRBJ1-2; 9 bases map to TRBD1. The CDR3 totals 14 residues. From germline, CDR1 is LGHNA and CDR2 YSLEER. Trimming removed 3 bases from V and 8 bases from J; junction bases left unmatched: 7. This CDR3 reads CASSHELQGAGYTF. In nucleotides, the CDR3 is TGCGCCAGCAGCCACGAGTTACAGGGGGCCGGCTACACCTTC.

This clonotype came up many times. This chain links TRBV28 with TRBJ2-1, with D uncertain. The germline CDR1 and CDR2 sequences are MDHEN and SYDVKM. V was cut by 1 base and J by 7 bases, with 5 bases left in between. This CDR3 comprises 12 residues. CDR3 residues: CASSLLGNEQFF. The CDR3 nucleotides read TGTGCCAGCAGTTTATTGGGTAATGAGCAGTTCTTC. The whole variable domain, filled in from reference TRBV28 and TRBJ2-1, reads DVKVTQSSRYLVKRTGEKVFLECVQDMDHENMFWYRQDPGLGLRLIYFSYDVKMKEKGDIPEGYSVSREKKERFSLILESASTNQTSMYLCASSLLGNEQFFGPGTRLTVL.

This clonotype was detected a few times. The gene calls are TRBV29-1 and TRBJ2-1; D not resolved. Germline V gene lookup returns CDR1 SQVTM and CDR2 ANQGSEA. The CDR3 extends over 10 amino acids. V gave up 7 bases and J gave up 10 bases, with 11 bases separating them. This chain's CDR3 is CSAWSGEQFF. CDR3 nucleotides: TGCAGCGCCTGGTCGGGCGAGCAGTTCTTC.

This clonotype was counted at least ten times. The rearrangement uses TRBV7-2 and TRBJ2-3, with D maybe TRBD2 (7 bases). Germline CDR1 SGHTA, CDR2 FQGNSA. The CDR3 runs 17 residues. Trimming left V 1 base short and J 2 bases short, with 16 bases between. The CDR3 loop is CASSLVEGGGPTDTQYF. The CDR3 DNA reads TGTGCCAGCAGCTTAGTGGAGGGGGGGGGCCCCACAGATACGCAGTATTTT.

This clonotype has a handful of counts. V usage is TRBV5-1 and J usage is TRBJ2-3, with TRBD2 matching over 10 bases. Germline CDR1 is SGHRS and CDR2 is YFSETQ. The V segment lost 3 bases and the J segment 3 bases; nucleotides outside the gene matches: 4. The CDR3 length is 15 residues. The CDR3, as DNA: TGCGCCAGCAGCTCAGGACTAGCGGAGACAGATACGCAGTATTTT. The encoded protein is CASSSGLAETDTQYF.

This clonotype has a handful of counts. This chain connects TRBV6-5 to TRBJ2-7, with TRBD2 identical over 7 bases. The J segment lost 3 bases and the V segment lost 11 bases, leaving 16 bases of the junction unmatched. The V gene's germline CDR1 is MNHEY and CDR2 SVGAGI. This CDR3 has 15 residues. CDR3: CASQLRGAGVYEQYF. The DNA for the CDR3 is TGTGCCTCACAGCTCCGAGGCGCGGGAGTCTACGAGCAGTACTTC.

This clonotype has only a few counts. The chain links TRBV12-3 or TRBV12-4 to TRBJ1-4; TRBD1 might be the D (5 bases). The CDR3 is made up of 13 amino acids. V lost 4 bases and J 14 bases, leaving 17 bases between the germline ends. The CDR3 DNA sequence: TGTGCCAGCAGTTATGGGGAGGGGAGTAGTCTGTTTTTT. Its protein product is CASSYGEGSSLFF.

This clonotype appeared many times. The chain carries TRBV29-1 and TRBJ1-2; 7 nucleotides match TRBD1. CDR3 length equals 17 residues. Trimming cost V 5 bases and J 3 bases; bases outside gene matches: 18. The V gene's germline CDR1 is SQVTM and CDR2 ANQGSEA. The CDR3 loop reads CSVSPSMTLTGDYGYTF. CDR3 nucleotide sequence: TGCAGCGTTTCTCCGTCGATGACCCTCACAGGGGACTATGGCTACACCTTC.

Only a few counts were recorded for this clonotype. The rearrangement links TRBV27 to TRBJ1-6, with TRBD1 identical over 7 bases. With V trimmed by 5 bases and J by 9 bases, 7 bases remained unmatched. The CDR3 is 14 residues long. Germline lookup yields CDR1 MNHEY and CDR2 SMNVEV (reference sequence). This CDR3 reads CASSPTGVSSPLHF. CDR3 DNA sequence: TGTGCCAGCAGTCCCACAGGGGTGAGTTCACCCCTCCACTTT.

There are a few counts of this clonotype. The rearrangement uses TRBV6-1 and TRBJ1-2; a possible D gene is TRBD1 (6 bases). Germline CDR1 MNHNS, CDR2 SASEGT. The CDR3 runs to 17 residues. Trimming pared 0 bases from V and 5 bases from J, leaving 19 bases between. The CDR3: CASSEAVTGGDLYGYTF. In DNA, the CDR3 is TGTGCCAGCAGTGAAGCTGTGACAGGCGGGGATCTTTATGGCTACACCTTC.

This sequence joins TRBV12-3 or TRBV12-4 and TRBJ2-7; 7 nucleotides match TRBD1. V gave up 6 bases and J gave up 3 bases; unmatched junction bases: 5. The CDR3 sequence is 13 residues long. CDR3 bases: TGTGCCAGCAGGGGGACAGCTTACTACGAGCAGTACTTC. Its protein is CASRGTAYYEQYF.

The rearrangement uses TRBV10-1 and TRBJ1-6, with D tentatively TRBD1 (5 bases). The CDR3 spans 14 residues. V lost 3 bases and J 8 bases, leaving 11 bases between the germline ends. The germline V gene encodes CDR1 WNHNN and CDR2 SYGVQD (reference sequence). CDR3 nucleotide sequence: TGCGCCAGCAGTGACTCCGGGACCTATTCACCCCTCCACTTT. Translated: CASSDSGTYSPLHF.

The gene calls are TRBV6-2 or TRBV6-3 and TRBJ1-5; TRBD1 agrees at 7 bases. Germline loops: CDR1 MNHEY, CDR2 SVGEGT. J lost 9 bases, V lost 6 bases, and 11 bases had no gene match. The CDR3 has 14 residues. The CDR3 sequence is CASRGTDSPLPQHF. The CDR3 DNA sequence: TGTGCCAGCAGGGGGACAGACTCCCCTCTGCCCCAGCATTTT.

Only a few counts were recorded for this clonotype. This CDR3 reads CSVGQGTNQPQHF. In nucleotides, the CDR3 is TGCAGCGTGGGACAGGGCACCAATCAGCCCCAGCATTTT. The chain is built from TRBV29-1 and TRBJ1-5; 9 positions agree with TRBD1. The V gene end was trimmed by 6 bases and the J gene end by 3 bases; junction bases not matched to a gene: 3. Germline V gene sequence: CDR1 SQVTM, CDR2 ANQGSEA. The CDR3 has 13 residues.

The chain has TRBV14 and TRBJ1-4; no clear D gene. V was cut by 1 base and J by 8 bases, with 11 bases left in between. The V gene's germline CDR1 is SGHDN and CDR2 FVKESK. This CDR3 comprises 14 residues. CDR3 DNA sequence: TGTGCCAGCAGCCAAGTCAGTAAAGACGAAAAACTGTTTTTT. Protein: CASSQVSKDEKLFF.

This clonotype appeared a few times. The chain links TRBV12-3 or TRBV12-4 to TRBJ1-6; 7 bases agree with TRBD1. This CDR3 contains 15 residues. V lost 3 bases to trimming and J lost 7 bases; unmatched junction nucleotides: 6. CDR3 sequence: CASSFWAGGNSPLHF. Here the CDR3 DNA reads TGTGCCAGCAGTTTTTGGGCAGGGGGGAATTCACCCCTCCACTTT.

This clonotype was detected only a few times. This chain uses TRBV10-3 with TRBJ1-1; D may be TRBD1 (6 bases). Trimming pared 3 bases from V and 1 base from J, leaving 12 bases between. Germline V lookup: CDR1 ENHRY, CDR2 SYGVKD. The CDR3 covers 15 residues. CDR3 region: CAISEVRGGNTEAFF. As DNA, the CDR3 is TGTGCCATCAGTGAAGTTAGAGGGGGGAACACTGAAGCTTTCTTT.

The chain links TRBV27 to TRBJ1-1, with 8 bases identical to TRBD1. The CDR3 has 15 amino acids. After removal of 0 bases from V and 5 bases from J, the junction contained 5 bases not matched to a gene. Germline V lookup: CDR1 MNHEY, CDR2 SMNVEV (reference sequence). The DNA of the CDR3 is TGTGCCAGCAGTTTATCCCGCACAGGGGGGACTGAAGCTTTCTTT. It is translated as CASSLSRTGGTEAFF.

This clonotype has just a few counts. The chain combines TRBV11-3 with TRBJ2-3; unclear D gene. The germline gives CDR1 SGHNT, CDR2 YENEEA. V lost 1 base to trimming and J lost 0 bases, with 8 bases between them. CDR3 length equals 15 residues. This CDR3 is CASSLGRLSTDTQYF. In DNA form, the CDR3 reads TGTGCCAGCAGCTTAGGGCGGCTTAGCACAGATACGCAGTATTTT.

This clonotype was seen only a few times. V gene TRBV7-2 combines with J gene TRBJ2-2; 10 positions match TRBD1. Germline CDR1 reads SGHTA; CDR2 reads FQGNSA. V dropped 3 bases and J dropped 6; count of bases not matched to a gene: 10. The CDR3 is 17 amino acids. Here the CDR3 reads CASSLSGTGAGAGELFF. For the CDR3, the DNA is TGTGCCAGCAGCTTGTCCGGGACAGGGGCCGGGGCCGGGGAGCTGTTTTTT.

In its sample, this clonotype was seen many times. The chain combines TRBV27 with TRBJ2-7; D not certain. Trimming removed 7 bases from V and 2 bases from J, with 15 bases in between. This CDR3 contains 14 residues. CDR1 and CDR2 from the germline V gene are MNHEY and SMNVEV (reference sequence). The CDR3 region is CASTPGGYPYEQYF. In DNA form, the CDR3 reads TGTGCCAGCACCCCAGGTGGTTATCCCTACGAGCAGTACTTC.

The chain employs TRBV12-3 or TRBV12-4 and TRBJ1-1, with 7 bases identical to TRBD1. CDR3 length: 12 residues. J was trimmed by 6 bases and V by 5 bases; bases with no gene match: 3. The CDR3 here is CASSVGTAEAFF. Written as DNA, the CDR3 is TGTGCCAGCAGTGTGGGGACAGCTGAAGCTTTCTTT.

The chain combines TRBV3-1 with TRBJ2-2; D is possibly TRBD2 (6 bases). CDR3 length equals 15 residues. Trimming left V 5 bases short and J 2 bases short, with 12 bases between. CDR1 and CDR2 from the germline V gene are LGHDT and YNNKEL (reference sequence). CDR3 loop: CASSGGLQNTGELFF. The DNA of the CDR3 is TGTGCCAGCAGCGGGGGACTCCAAAACACCGGGGAGCTGTTTTTT.

This clonotype was picked up many times. The chain links TRBV7-6 to TRBJ2-5; 11 bases match TRBD2. The V gene's germline CDR1 is SGHVS and CDR2 FNYEAQ. V was pared by 5 bases and J by 1 base, with 6 bases of the junction left unmatched. This CDR3 has 16 amino acids. The CDR3 loop is CASSTRSGRAQETQYF. CDR3 in DNA: TGTGCCAGCAGCACCCGTAGCGGGAGGGCCCAAGAGACCCAGTACTTC.

The sample holds a few counts of this clonotype. The V call is TRBV29-1, the J call TRBJ2-4; TRBD1 aligns across 10 bases. CDR1 is SQVTM and CDR2 is ANQGSEA in the germline V gene. The CDR3 is made up of 15 amino acids. Trimming cost V 4 bases and J 4 bases; bases outside gene matches: 7. The CDR3 protein is CSVAPVGQGKNIQYF. The CDR3 nucleotides are TGCAGCGTTGCCCCAGTGGGACAGGGGAAAAACATTCAGTACTTC.

This clonotype has more than one count but fewer than ten. The V and J genes are TRBV12-3 or TRBV12-4 and TRBJ2-7, with 9 bases that match TRBD1. The CDR3 has 14 amino acids. J was trimmed by 4 bases and V by 11 bases; bases with no gene match: 12. CDR3 nucleotide sequence: TGTGCCGTCCGGACAGGGGCCGCTCCTTACGAGCAGTACTTC. It translates to CAVRTGAAPYEQYF.

This clonotype was observed many times. This chain connects TRBV12-3 or TRBV12-4 to TRBJ2-3, with a weak D call TRBD2 (6 bases). This CDR3 has 14 amino acids. Deletions cut 3 bases from V and 2 bases from J, with 9 bases between. The CDR3 protein is CASSFGGYTDTQYF. CDR3 in DNA: TGTGCCAGCAGTTTCGGAGGGTACACAGATACGCAGTATTTT.

There are a few counts of this clonotype. The V and J genes are TRBV7-2 and TRBJ2-1; 10 bases are a match to TRBD2. Germline assignment: CDR1 SGHTA and CDR2 FQGNSA. Unmatched junction bases numbered 7, after V lost 6 bases and J lost 5 bases. The CDR3 is 15 amino acids. CDR3 amino acids: CASSYLAGANNEQFF. The CDR3 bases are TGTGCCAGCAGTTACCTAGCGGGGGCAAACAATGAGCAGTTCTTC.

A few counts support this clonotype. The V and J genes are TRBV4-2 and TRBJ1-2; no clear D gene. CDR3 size: 11 residues. The V and J ends lost 6 bases and 3 bases respectively, with 5 bases between them. Per the germline V gene, CDR1 is LGHNA and CDR2 is YNFKEQ. CDR3 amino acids: CASRYDYGYTF. The CDR3 DNA sequence: TGTGCCAGCAGATACGACTATGGCTACACCTTC.

The chain couples TRBV27 to TRBJ1-5, with D possibly TRBD1 on 6 matching bases. Trimming took off 6 bases at V and 4 bases at J, with 16 bases between the two ends. The CDR3 extends over 15 amino acids. The germline CDR1 and CDR2 sequences are MNHEY and SMNVEV (reference sequence). Written as DNA, the CDR3 is TGTGCCAGCAGCCTCACCGGACAGCCAAATCAGCCCCAGCATTTT. Amino acid sequence: CASSLTGQPNQPQHF.

At least ten counts were recorded for this clonotype. The chain links TRBV7-9 to TRBJ2-5; 8 nucleotides match TRBD2. V shed 5 bases, J shed 5 bases, and the junction held 16 bases outside the gene matches. CDR3 size: 17 residues. Germline V CDR1 and CDR2: SEHNR, FQNEAQ (reference sequence). In nucleotides, the CDR3 is TGTGCCAGCAGCGCCTCCCTGGGCGGGGGGCTCGAGGAGACCCAGTACTTC. It encodes CASSASLGGGLEETQYF. The entire variable domain, with the rest obtained from reference TRBV7-9 and TRBJ2-5, is as follows: DTGVSQNPRHKITKRGQNVTFRCDPISEHNRLYWYRQTLGQGPEFLTYFQNEAQLEKSRLLSDRFSAERPKGSFSTLEIQRTEQGDSAMYLCASSASLGGGLEETQYFGPGTRLLVL.